This T cell receptor beta chain was captured by sequencing in a study of control samples from healthy donors and cancer patients. The assay was immunoSEQ multiplex PCR, and TCRdb's table has in-frame clones only and misses some. The repertoire holds fewer than 70,000 clones, roughly 90% seen once, with 11% to 15% in the top ten. Trimming shortened V by 4 bases and J by 2 bases, and 6 bases separated the two germline ends. The CDR3 totals 13 residues. Germline V gene lookup returns CDR1 KGHSH and CDR2 LQKENI. Sequenced material: PBMCs. This TCR came from a man in his 60s with head and neck cancer. The J gene is TRBJ1-5, the V gene TRBV18, with a weak D call TRBD1 (6 bases). The CDR3 here is CASSQGGNQPQHF. The CDR3 DNA reads TGTGCCAGCTCACAGGGGGGCAATCAGCCCCAGCATTTT.